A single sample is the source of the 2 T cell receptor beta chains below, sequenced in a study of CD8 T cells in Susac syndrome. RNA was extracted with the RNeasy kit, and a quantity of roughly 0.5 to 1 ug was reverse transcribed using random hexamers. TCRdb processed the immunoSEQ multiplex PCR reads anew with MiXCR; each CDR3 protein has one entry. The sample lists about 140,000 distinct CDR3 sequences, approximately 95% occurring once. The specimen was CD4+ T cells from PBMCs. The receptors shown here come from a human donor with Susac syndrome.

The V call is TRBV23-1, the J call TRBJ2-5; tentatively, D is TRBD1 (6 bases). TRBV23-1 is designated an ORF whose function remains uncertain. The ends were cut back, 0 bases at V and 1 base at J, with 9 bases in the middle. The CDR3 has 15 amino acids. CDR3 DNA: TGCGCCAGCAGTCAATCGGCAGGGGCCCAAGAGACCCAGTACTTC. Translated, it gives CASSQSAGAQETQYF.

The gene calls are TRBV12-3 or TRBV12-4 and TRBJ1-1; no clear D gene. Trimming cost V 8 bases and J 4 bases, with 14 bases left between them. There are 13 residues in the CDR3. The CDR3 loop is CASSRAGATEAFF. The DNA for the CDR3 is TGTGCCAGCTCTCGGGCTGGTGCCACTGAAGCTTTCTTT.